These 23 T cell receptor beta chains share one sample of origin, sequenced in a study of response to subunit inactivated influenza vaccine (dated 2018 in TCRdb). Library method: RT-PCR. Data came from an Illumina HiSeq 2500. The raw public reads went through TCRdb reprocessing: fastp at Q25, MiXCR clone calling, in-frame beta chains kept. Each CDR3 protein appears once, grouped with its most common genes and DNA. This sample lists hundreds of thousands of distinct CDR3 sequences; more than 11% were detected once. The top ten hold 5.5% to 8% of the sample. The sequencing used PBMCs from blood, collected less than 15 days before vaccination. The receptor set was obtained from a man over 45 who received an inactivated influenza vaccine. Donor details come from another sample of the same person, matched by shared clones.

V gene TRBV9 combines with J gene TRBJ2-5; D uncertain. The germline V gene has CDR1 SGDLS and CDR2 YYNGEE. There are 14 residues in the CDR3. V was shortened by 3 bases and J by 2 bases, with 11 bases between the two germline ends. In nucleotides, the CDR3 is TGTGCCAGCAGCGAGAGCCTTGGGCAAGAGACCCAGTACTTC. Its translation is CASSESLGQETQYF.

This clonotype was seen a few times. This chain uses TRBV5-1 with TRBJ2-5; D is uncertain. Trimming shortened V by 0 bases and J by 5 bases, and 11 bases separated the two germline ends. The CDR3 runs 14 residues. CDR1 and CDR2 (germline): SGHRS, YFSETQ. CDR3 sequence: CASSLERAPETQYF. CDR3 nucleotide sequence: TGCGCCAGCAGCTTGGAACGGGCTCCGGAGACCCAGTACTTC.

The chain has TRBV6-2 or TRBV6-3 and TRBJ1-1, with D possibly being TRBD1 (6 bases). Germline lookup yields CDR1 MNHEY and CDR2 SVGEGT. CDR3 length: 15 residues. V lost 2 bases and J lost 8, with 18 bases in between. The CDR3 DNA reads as TGTGCCAGCAGTTACGGGGGCAGGGTAGTACCAGAAGCTTTCTTT. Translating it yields CASSYGGRVVPEAFF.

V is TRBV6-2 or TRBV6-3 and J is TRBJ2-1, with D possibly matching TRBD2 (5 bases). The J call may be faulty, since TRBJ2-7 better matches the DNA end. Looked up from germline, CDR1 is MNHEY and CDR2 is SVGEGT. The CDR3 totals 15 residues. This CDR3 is CASSYRASSYNEQYF. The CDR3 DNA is TGTGCCAGCAGTTACAGGGCTAGCTCCTACAATGAGCAGTACTTC.

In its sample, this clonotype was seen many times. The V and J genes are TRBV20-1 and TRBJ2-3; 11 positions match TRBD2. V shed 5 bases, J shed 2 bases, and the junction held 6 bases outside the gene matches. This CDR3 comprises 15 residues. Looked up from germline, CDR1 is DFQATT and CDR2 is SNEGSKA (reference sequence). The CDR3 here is CSAPGTSGYTDTQYF. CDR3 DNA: TGCAGTGCTCCCGGGACTAGCGGCTACACAGATACGCAGTATTTT.

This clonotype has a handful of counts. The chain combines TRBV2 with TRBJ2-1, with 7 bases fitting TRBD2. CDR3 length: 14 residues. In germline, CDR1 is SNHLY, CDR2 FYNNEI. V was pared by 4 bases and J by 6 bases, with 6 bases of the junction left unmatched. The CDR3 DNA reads TGTGCCAGCAGTGTCTTGGGACTAATCAATGAGCAGTTCTTC. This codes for CASSVLGLINEQFF.

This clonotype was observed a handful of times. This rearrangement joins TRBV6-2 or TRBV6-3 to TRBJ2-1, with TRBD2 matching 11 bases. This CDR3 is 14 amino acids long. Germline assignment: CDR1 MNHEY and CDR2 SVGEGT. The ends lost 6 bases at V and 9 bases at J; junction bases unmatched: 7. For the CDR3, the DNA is TGTGCCAGCAGCCAGGGACTAGCGGTGAGTGAGCAGTTCTTC. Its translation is CASSQGLAVSEQFF.

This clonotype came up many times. CDR3 residues: CASSHGQGAPQYF. For the CDR3, the DNA is TGTGCCAGCAGTCACGGACAGGGCGCACCTCAGTACTTC. The rearrangement links TRBV27 to TRBJ2-7; TRBD1 agrees at 8 bases. Trimming took 5 bases from V and 10 from J; bases not matched to a gene: 10. The CDR3 sequence is 13 residues long. The germline CDR1 and CDR2 sequences are MNHEY and SMNVEV (reference sequence).

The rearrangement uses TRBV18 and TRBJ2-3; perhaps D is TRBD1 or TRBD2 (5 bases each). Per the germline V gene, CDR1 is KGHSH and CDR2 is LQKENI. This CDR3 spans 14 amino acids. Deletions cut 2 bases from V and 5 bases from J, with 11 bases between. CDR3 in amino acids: CASSPGDGLDTQYF. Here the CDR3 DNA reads TGTGCCAGCTCACCAGGGGACGGTTTAGATACGCAGTATTTT.

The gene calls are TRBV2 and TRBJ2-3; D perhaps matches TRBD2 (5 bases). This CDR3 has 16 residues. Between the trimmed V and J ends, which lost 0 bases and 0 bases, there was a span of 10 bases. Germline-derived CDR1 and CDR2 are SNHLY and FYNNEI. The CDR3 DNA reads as TGTGCCAGCAGTGAAGCGCACCGGGGAAGCACAGATACGCAGTATTTT. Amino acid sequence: CASSEAHRGSTDTQYF.

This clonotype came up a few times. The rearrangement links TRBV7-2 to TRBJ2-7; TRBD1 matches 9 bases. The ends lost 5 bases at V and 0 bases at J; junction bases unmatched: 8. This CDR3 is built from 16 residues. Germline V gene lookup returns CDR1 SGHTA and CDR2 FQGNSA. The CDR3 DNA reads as TGTGCCAGCAGCCTAACCGGGACAGGGAACTCCTACGAGCAGTACTTC. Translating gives CASSLTGTGNSYEQYF.

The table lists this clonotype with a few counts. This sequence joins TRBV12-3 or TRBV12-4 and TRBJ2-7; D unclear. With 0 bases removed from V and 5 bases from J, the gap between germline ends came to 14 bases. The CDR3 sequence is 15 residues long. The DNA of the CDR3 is TGTGCCAGCAGTTTAGCGTTTGTCCTTCGCGACGAGCAGTACTTC. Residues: CASSLAFVLRDEQYF.

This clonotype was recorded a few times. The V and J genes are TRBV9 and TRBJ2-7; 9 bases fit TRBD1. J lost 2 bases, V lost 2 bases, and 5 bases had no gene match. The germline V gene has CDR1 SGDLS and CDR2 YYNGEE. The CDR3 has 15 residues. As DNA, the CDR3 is TGTGCCAGCAGCGTCGCGACAGGGGGAACCTACGAGCAGTACTTC. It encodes CASSVATGGTYEQYF.

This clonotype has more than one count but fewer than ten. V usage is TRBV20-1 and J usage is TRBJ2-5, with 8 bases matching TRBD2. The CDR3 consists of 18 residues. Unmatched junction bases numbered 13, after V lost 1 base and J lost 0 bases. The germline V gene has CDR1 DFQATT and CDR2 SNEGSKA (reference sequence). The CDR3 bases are TGCAGTGCTAGAGCTCTAGCGGGCGCACAAACCCACCAAGAGACCCAGTACTTC. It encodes CSARALAGAQTHQETQYF.

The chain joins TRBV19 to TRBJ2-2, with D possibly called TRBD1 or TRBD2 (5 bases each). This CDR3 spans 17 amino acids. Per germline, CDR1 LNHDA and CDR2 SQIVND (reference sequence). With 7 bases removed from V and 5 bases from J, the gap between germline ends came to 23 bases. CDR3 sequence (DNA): TGTGCCAGTACCTCCCCACGGGGCGGGCTAAGGACCGGGGAGCTGTTTTTT. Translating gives CASTSPRGGLRTGELFF.

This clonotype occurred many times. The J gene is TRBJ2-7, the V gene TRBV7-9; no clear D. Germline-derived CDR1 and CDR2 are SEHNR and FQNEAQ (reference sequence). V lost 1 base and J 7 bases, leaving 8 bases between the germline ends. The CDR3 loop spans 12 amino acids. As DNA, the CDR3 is TGTGCCAGCAGCTTAGAATTTAGTGAGCAGTACTTC. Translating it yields CASSLEFSEQYF.

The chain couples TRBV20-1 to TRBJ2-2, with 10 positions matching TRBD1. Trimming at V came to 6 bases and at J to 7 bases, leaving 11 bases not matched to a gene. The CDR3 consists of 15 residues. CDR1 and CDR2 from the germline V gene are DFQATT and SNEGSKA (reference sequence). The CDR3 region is CSARDRGRQVGELFF. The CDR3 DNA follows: TGCAGTGCACGAGACAGGGGGCGGCAGGTCGGGGAGCTGTTTTTT.

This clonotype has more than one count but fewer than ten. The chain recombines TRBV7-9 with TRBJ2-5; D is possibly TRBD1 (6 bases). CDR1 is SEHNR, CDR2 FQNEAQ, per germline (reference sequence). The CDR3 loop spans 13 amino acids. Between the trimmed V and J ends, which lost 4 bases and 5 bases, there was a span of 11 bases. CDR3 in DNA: TGTGCCAGCAGCTCGCCAGGGGTGGAGACCCAGTACTTC. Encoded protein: CASSSPGVETQYF.

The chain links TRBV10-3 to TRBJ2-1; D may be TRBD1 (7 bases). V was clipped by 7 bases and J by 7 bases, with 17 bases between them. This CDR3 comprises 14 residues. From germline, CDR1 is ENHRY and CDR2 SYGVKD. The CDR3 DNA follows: TGTGCCATCAATGATCAGGGGGGTATTAATGAGCAGTTCTTC. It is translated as CAINDQGGINEQFF.

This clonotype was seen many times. CDR3 in amino acids: CASSHWEAEETQYF. The CDR3 DNA reads as TGTGCCAGCAGCCACTGGGAGGCAGAAGAGACCCAGTACTTC. The V and J genes are TRBV5-6 and TRBJ2-5; perhaps TRBD2 as D (6 bases). Germline V gene data show CDR1 as SGHDT and CDR2 as YYEEEE. CDR3 length: 14 residues. Trimming removed 4 bases at V and 3 bases at J, with 13 bases between.

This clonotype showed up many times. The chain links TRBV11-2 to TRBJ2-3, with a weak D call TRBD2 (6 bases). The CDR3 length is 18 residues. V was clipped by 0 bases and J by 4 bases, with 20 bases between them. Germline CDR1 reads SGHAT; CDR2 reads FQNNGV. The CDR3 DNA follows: TGTGCCAGCAGCTTAGATCGCGCGTGGGGACTTAGCTCAGATACGCAGTATTTT. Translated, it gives CASSLDRAWGLSSDTQYF.

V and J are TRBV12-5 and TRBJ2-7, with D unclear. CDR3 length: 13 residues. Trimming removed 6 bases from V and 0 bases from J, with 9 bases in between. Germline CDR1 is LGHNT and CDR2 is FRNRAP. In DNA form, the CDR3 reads TGTGCTAGTGGCCGACGGCCCTCCTACGAGCAGTACTTC. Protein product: CASGRRPSYEQYF.

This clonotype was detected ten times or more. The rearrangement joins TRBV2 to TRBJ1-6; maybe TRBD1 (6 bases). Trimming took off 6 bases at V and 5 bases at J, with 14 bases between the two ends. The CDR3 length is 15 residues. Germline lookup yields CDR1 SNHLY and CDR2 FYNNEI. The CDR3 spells CASRTGTSHNSPLHF. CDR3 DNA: TGTGCCAGCAGAACCGGGACATCTCATAATTCACCCCTCCACTTT.